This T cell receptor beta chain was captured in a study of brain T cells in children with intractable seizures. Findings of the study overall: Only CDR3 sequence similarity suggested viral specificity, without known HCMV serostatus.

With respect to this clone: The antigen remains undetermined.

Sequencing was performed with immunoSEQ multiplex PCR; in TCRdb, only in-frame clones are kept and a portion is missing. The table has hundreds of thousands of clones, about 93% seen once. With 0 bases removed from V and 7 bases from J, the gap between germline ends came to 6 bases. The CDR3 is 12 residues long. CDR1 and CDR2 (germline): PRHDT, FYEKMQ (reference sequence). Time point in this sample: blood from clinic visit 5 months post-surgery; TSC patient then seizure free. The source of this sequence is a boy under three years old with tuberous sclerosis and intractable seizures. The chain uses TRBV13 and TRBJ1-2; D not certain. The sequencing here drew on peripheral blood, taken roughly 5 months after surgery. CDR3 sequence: CASSLGLFGYTF. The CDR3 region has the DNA TGTGCCAGCAGCTTAGGCCTTTTTGGCTACACCTTC.